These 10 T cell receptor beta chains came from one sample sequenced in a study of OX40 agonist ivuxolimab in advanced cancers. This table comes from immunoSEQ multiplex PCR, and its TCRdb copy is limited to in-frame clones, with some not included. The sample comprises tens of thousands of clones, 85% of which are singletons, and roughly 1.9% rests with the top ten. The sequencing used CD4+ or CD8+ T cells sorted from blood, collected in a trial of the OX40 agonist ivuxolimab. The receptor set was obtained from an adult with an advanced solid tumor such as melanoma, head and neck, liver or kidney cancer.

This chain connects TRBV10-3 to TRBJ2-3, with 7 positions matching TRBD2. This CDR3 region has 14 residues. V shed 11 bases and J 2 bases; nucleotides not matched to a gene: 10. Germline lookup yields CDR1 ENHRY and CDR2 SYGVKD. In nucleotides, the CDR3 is TGTGCCCACCCGGGGCTAGCGGTCACAGATACGCAGTATTTT. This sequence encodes CAHPGLAVTDTQYF.

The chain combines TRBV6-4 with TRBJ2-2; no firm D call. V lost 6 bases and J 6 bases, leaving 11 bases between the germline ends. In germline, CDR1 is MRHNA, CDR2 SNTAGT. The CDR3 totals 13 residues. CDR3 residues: CASSLEKAGELFF. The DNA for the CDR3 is TGTGCCAGCAGCCTCGAAAAGGCCGGGGAGCTGTTTTTT.

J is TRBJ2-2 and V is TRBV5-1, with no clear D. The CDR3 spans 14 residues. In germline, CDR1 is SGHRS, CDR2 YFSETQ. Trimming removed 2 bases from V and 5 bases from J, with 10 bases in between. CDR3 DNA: TGCGCCAGCAGCTTAACGGGTACGACCGGGGAGCTGTTTTTT. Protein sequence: CASSLTGTTGELFF.

The CDR3 DNA is TGTGCCAGCAGCTCACTCGGCGGAGCTCTCAATGAGCAGTTCTTC. This gives the protein CASSSLGGALNEQFF. The chain is built from TRBV27 and TRBJ2-1; D remains unclear. Trimming pared 6 bases from V and 6 bases from J, leaving 18 bases between. This CDR3 contains 15 residues. CDR1 MNHEY and CDR2 SMNVEV come from the germline V gene (reference sequence).

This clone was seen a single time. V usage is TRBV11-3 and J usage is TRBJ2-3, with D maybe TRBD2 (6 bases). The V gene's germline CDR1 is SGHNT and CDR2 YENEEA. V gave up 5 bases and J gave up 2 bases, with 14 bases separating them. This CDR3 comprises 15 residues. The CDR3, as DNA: TGTGCCAGCAGCCTTTTGGGAGGCAACACAGATACGCAGTATTTT. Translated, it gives CASSLLGGNTDTQYF.

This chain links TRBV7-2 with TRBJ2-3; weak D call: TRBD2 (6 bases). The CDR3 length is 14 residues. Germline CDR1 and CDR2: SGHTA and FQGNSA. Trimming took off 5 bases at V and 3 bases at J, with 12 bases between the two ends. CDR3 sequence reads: CASSLGTHTDTQYF. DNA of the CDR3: TGTGCCAGCAGCCTTGGGACTCATACAGATACGCAGTATTTT.

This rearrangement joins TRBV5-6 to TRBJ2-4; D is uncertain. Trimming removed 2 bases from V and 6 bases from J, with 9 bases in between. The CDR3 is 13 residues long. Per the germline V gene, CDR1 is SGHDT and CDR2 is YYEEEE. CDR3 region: CASSFGGGNIQYF. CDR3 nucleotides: TGTGCCAGCAGCTTCGGTGGCGGAAACATTCAGTACTTC.

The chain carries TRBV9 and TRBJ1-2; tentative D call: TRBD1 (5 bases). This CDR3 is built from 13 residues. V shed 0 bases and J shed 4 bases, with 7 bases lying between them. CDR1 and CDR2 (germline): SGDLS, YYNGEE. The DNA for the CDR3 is TGTGCCAGCAGCGTAGATGGGGGCTATGGCTACACCTTC. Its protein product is CASSVDGGYGYTF.

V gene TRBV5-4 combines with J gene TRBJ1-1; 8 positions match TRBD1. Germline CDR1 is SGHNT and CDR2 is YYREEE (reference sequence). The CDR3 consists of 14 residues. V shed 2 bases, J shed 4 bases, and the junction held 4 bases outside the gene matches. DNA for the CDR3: TGTGCCAGCAGCTTCGGACAGGGTATCACTGAAGCTTTCTTT. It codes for CASSFGQGITEAFF.

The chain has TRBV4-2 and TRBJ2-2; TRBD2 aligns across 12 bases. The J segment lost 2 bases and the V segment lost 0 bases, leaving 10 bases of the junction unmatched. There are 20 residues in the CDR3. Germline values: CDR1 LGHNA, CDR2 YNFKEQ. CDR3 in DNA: TGTGCCAGCAGCCAAGATCTACTAGCGGGAGGCCTATCTAACACCGGGGAGCTGTTTTTT. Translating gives CASSQDLLAGGLSNTGELFF.